Below, 17 T cell receptor beta chains from the same sample are listed, as sequenced in a study of T-cell memory formation after mild COVID-19. MiXCR, applied by TCRdb to the 5' RACE reads, yields one record per CDR3 protein. Of 350,000 or so distinct CDR3 sequences listed, 20% to 25% are singletons. Specimen: PBMCs or a T cell subset sorted from them (not recorded which). These receptors were taken from a man younger than 35 who had mild COVID-19 (a few samples of this study predate the infection). Cell type and time point are not known.

The rearrangement uses TRBV11-2 and TRBJ2-5; D possibly uses TRBD1 or TRBD2 (5 bases each). The CDR3 is 16 amino acids. Trimming removed 4 bases from V and 2 bases from J, with 17 bases in between. The germline V gene has CDR1 SGHAT and CDR2 FQNNGV. The CDR3 coding sequence is TGTGCCAGCAGCTGGGGGACCGGAGTTAGACAAGAGACCCAGTACTTC. Translating gives CASSWGTGVRQETQYF.

This clonotype has more than one count but fewer than ten. This sequence joins TRBV24-1 and TRBJ2-3, with D perhaps TRBD2 (6 bases). This CDR3 spans 20 amino acids. The germline V gene encodes CDR1 KGHDR and CDR2 SFDVKD. V lost 4 bases, J lost 5 bases, and 30 bases lay in between. CDR3 in amino acids: CATSDQGVEGGLMGGDTQYF. Here the CDR3 DNA reads TGTGCCACCAGTGACCAAGGCGTTGAAGGCGGCCTGATGGGGGGAGATACGCAGTATTTT.

The CDR3 sequence is CATSDPSRGTIDEQFF. The CDR3 DNA is TGTGCCACCAGTGACCCTTCCCGCGGGACTATAGATGAGCAGTTCTTC. The chain couples TRBV24-1 to TRBJ2-1, with 7 bases that match TRBD2. From germline, CDR1 is KGHDR and CDR2 SFDVKD. The CDR3 runs 16 residues. Unmatched junction bases numbered 13, after V lost 4 bases and J lost 8 bases.

This clonotype was recorded a few times. This chain joins TRBV6-1 and TRBJ1-2, with D tentatively TRBD1 (5 bases). The CDR3 sequence is 15 residues long. Trimming removed 5 bases at V and 8 bases at J, with 21 bases between. Germline CDR1 and CDR2: MNHNS and SASEGT. The CDR3 is CASSPTTAQGRGYTF. In nucleotides, the CDR3 is TGTGCCAGCAGTCCTACCACTGCGCAGGGAAGGGGCTACACCTTC.

V gene TRBV5-1 combines with J gene TRBJ1-1, with D hard to call. The CDR3 extends over 14 amino acids. Germline V gene sequence: CDR1 SGHRS, CDR2 YFSETQ. Trimming shortened V by 4 bases and J by 4 bases, and 14 bases separated the two germline ends. CDR3 in amino acids: CASSPREGGTEAFF. In DNA form, the CDR3 reads TGCGCCAGCAGCCCGCGGGAGGGTGGCACTGAAGCTTTCTTT. Full variable domain (missing parts from reference TRBV5-1 and TRBJ1-1): KAGVTQTPRYLIKTRGQQVTLSCSPISGHRSVSWYQQTPGQGLQFLFEYFSETQRNKGNFPGRFSGRQFSNSRSEMNVSTLELGDSALYLCASSPREGGTEAFFGQGTRLTVV.

The rearrangement uses TRBV7-6 and TRBJ2-3; possibly TRBD1 or TRBD2 for D (6 bases each). V was trimmed by 5 bases and J by 2 bases, leaving 14 bases between them. Per the germline V gene, CDR1 is SGHVS and CDR2 is FNYEAQ. This CDR3 is built from 15 residues. As DNA, the CDR3 is TGTGCCAGCAGCCAAGGGGGGCATTTCACAGATACGCAGTATTTT. Its translation is CASSQGGHFTDTQYF.

This clonotype occurred a few times. The V gene is TRBV20-1, the J gene TRBJ1-1; 9 bases line up with TRBD1. Germline assignment: CDR1 DFQATT and CDR2 SNEGSKA (reference sequence). The junction had 7 bases not matched to a gene; V was cut back by 5 bases and J by 3 bases. There are 14 residues in the CDR3. This CDR3 is CSAPTGGADTEAFF. In DNA, the CDR3 is TGCAGTGCTCCCACAGGGGGCGCTGACACTGAAGCTTTCTTT.

The J gene is TRBJ1-4, the V gene TRBV7-6; 7 bases match TRBD1. The germline gives CDR1 SGHVS, CDR2 FNYEAQ. The CDR3 covers 12 residues. V lost 4 bases and J lost 10; bases outside the gene matches: 3. CDR3 bases: TGTGCCAGCAGCTGGGACAGTGGAAAACTGTTTTTT. Encoded protein: CASSWDSGKLFF.

A few counts support this clonotype. This rearrangement joins TRBV28 to TRBJ1-2; possibly TRBD1 for D (6 bases). CDR1 and CDR2 from the germline V gene are MDHEN and SYDVKM. CDR3 size: 12 residues. V was shortened by 5 bases and J by 7 bases, with 11 bases between the two germline ends. The chain's CDR3 is CASSTYRVGYTF. The CDR3 DNA reads as TGTGCCAGCAGTACCTACAGGGTTGGCTACACCTTC.

The V and J genes are TRBV5-4 and TRBJ1-1, with D tentatively TRBD1 (5 bases). Germline V CDR1 and CDR2: SGHNT, YYREEE (reference sequence). V lost 2 bases to trimming and J lost 1 base, with 12 bases between them. The CDR3 has 15 residues. In DNA form, the CDR3 reads TGTGCCAGCAGCTTTGGCCCAGGGCGGAACACTGAAGCTTTCTTT. Translated: CASSFGPGRNTEAFF.

The chain links TRBV7-6 to TRBJ2-5; weak D call: TRBD1 (6 bases). CDR1 and CDR2 (germline): SGHVS, FNYEAQ. The CDR3 contains 12 residues. V lost 4 bases and J 7 bases, leaving 10 bases between the germline ends. CDR3: CASSYRAGTQYF. Written as DNA, the CDR3 is TGTGCCAGCAGCTACAGGGCTGGGACCCAGTACTTC.

This clonotype occurred a few times. The rearrangement joins TRBV4-1 to TRBJ2-7; D gene unclear. Trimming pared 4 bases from V and 2 bases from J, leaving 9 bases between. The CDR3 runs to 13 residues. CDR1 is MGHRA, CDR2 YSYEKL, per germline. CDR3: CASSLDIPYEQYF. The CDR3 region has the DNA TGCGCCAGCAGCCTAGACATCCCCTACGAGCAGTACTTC.

This chain connects TRBV20-1 to TRBJ2-3; D remains ambiguous. Germline CDR1 and CDR2: DFQATT and SNEGSKA (reference sequence). CDR3 length: 12 residues. V lost 6 bases and J 2 bases, leaving 9 bases between the germline ends. This chain's CDR3 is CSARSTTDTQYF. The CDR3 DNA sequence: TGCAGTGCGCGGTCTACCACAGATACGCAGTATTTT.

This rearrangement joins TRBV9 to TRBJ1-1; D uncertain. Trimming shortened V by 0 bases and J by 6 bases, and 9 bases separated the two germline ends. CDR1 SGDLS and CDR2 YYNGEE come from the germline V gene. This CDR3 has 13 amino acids. CDR3: CASSVGGGSEAFF. CDR3 in DNA: TGTGCCAGCAGCGTAGGTGGAGGATCTGAAGCTTTCTTT.

This clonotype was seen at least ten times. The chain carries TRBV10-3 and TRBJ2-2, with D possibly matching TRBD1 (5 bases). Trimming removed 5 bases at V and 1 base at J, with 11 bases between. The CDR3 totals 15 residues. The germline CDR1 and CDR2 sequences are ENHRY and SYGVKD. The CDR3 spells CAISNAGQNTGELFF. The CDR3 DNA reads TGTGCCATCAGTAACGCAGGGCAGAACACCGGGGAGCTGTTTTTT.

Only a few counts were recorded for this clonotype. The chain links TRBV20-1 to TRBJ2-5; weak D call: TRBD2 (5 bases). The CDR3 length is 12 residues. Germline-derived CDR1 and CDR2 are DFQATT and SNEGSKA (reference sequence). The ends were cut back, 3 bases at V and 5 bases at J, with 10 bases in the middle. Here the CDR3 reads CSASRGDETQYF. CDR3 coding DNA: TGCAGTGCTAGTCGGGGAGACGAGACCCAGTACTTC.

The chain recombines TRBV20-1 with TRBJ2-2; D assignment may be TRBD1 or TRBD2 (5 bases each). Germline CDR1 and CDR2: DFQATT and SNEGSKA (reference sequence). V was trimmed by 1 base and J by 0 bases, leaving 9 bases between them. This CDR3 is 15 amino acids long. This CDR3 reads CSARAGASNTGELFF. CDR3 coding DNA: TGCAGTGCTAGAGCCGGGGCATCGAACACCGGGGAGCTGTTTTTT.